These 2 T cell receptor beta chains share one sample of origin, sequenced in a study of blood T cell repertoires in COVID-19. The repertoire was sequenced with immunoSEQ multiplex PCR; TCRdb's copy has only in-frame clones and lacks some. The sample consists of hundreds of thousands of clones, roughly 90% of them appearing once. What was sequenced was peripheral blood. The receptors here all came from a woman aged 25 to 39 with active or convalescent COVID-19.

CDR3 sequence: CASSRGGAEQPQHF. The CDR3 coding sequence is TGCGCCAGCAGTCGAGGGGGCGCCGAGCAGCCCCAGCATTTT. The chain recombines TRBV10-2 with TRBJ1-5; 7 nucleotides match TRBD1. The V segment lost 5 bases and the J segment 7 bases; nucleotides outside the gene matches: 8. The CDR3 has 14 amino acids. Germline CDR1 WSHSY, CDR2 SAAADI.

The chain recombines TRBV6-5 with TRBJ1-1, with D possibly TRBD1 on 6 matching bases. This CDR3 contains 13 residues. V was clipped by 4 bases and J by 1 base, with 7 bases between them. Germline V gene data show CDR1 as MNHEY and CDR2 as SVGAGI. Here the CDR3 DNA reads TGTGCCAGCAGTTGGGGACAGAACACTGAAGCTTTCTTT. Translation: CASSWGQNTEAFF.